This is a list of T cell receptor beta chains from one sample in a study of blood T cells in healthy people across ages. A single record per CDR3 protein comes from TCRdb applying MiXCR to the 5' RACE reads. The sample gives 790,000 or so distinct CDR3 sequences, about 42% of which show up once; over 15% is in the top ten. The source material was blood. These receptors all come from a man older than 75 in good health. Both conserved end residues are part of each CDR3. The D gene is left open where the match is weak. For some rows the clone size is stated as once, few or many, or as a class when expanded; others skip it.

J,size,D,V,DNA,CDR3
TRBJ2-7,NA,NA,TRBV28,TGTGCCAGCAGTTTACCCAAGAATAGGGACCCCTTCTGCGAGCAGTACTTC,CASSLPKNRDPFCEQYF
TRBJ2-1,few,TRBD2,TRBV7-3,TGTGCCAGCAGCGTCGGACTAGCCCGATACAATGAGCAGTTCTTC,CASSVGLARYNEQFF
TRBJ1-1,NA,NA,TRBV20-1,TGCAGTGTCCCTCCTTCGGGGGGCCTGGGGGAAGCTTTCTTT,CSVPPSGGLGEAFF
TRBJ2-3,many,NA,TRBV7-2,TGTGCCAGCAGCCCACAGGGCACAGATACGCAGTATTTT,CASSPQGTDTQYF
TRBJ2-3,NA,TRBD2,TRBV5-1,TGCGCCAGCAGGACGGTGAGCGGGAGGGTAGCAGATACGCAGTATTTT,CASRTVSGRVADTQYF
TRBJ2-3,NA,TRBD1,TRBV20-1,TGCAGTGCTGAGCACCGGGACAGGGGCCCAGATACGCAGTATTTT,CSAEHRDRGPDTQYF
TRBJ2-7,NA,NA,TRBV11-3,TGTGCCAGCAGCTTTATGGAGACATCCGAGCAGTACTTC,CASSFMETSEQYF
TRBJ2-3,once,TRBD2,TRBV29-1,TGCAGCGGGTCACGCGGGAGGGCCTACCGCACAGATACGCAGTATTTT,CSGSRGRAYRTDTQYF
TRBJ2-7,NA,TRBD2,TRBV10-3,TGTGCCATCAAAACCGGGAGGGGACTAGGCGATGAGCAGTACTTC,CAIKTGRGLGDEQYF
TRBJ2-5,few,TRBD1,TRBV5-1,TGCGCCAGCAGCCCGGGACAGGGCATGGTATTGCAGTACTTC,CASSPGQGMVLQYF
TRBJ2-5,many,NA,TRBV20-1,TGCAGTGCTAATCCGACCTGGGGCGACCAAGAGACCCAGTACTTC,CSANPTWGDQETQYF
TRBJ1-6,NA,NA,TRBV4-3,TGCGCCAGCAGCCCCTTCCGGACAGTTGATTCACCCCTCCACTTT,CASSPFRTVDSPLHF
TRBJ2-1,few,NA,TRBV25-1,TGTGCCAGCTCAAGACCGGGGGTCGATGAGCAGTTCTTC,CASSRPGVDEQFF
TRBJ2-3,NA,NA,TRBV12-3/TRBV12-4,TGTGCCAGCAGTTTAGCGAAAGGAGGCACAGATACGCAGTATTTT,CASSLAKGGTDTQYF
TRBJ2-6,NA,TRBD2,TRBV30,TGTGCCTGGAGCTTCCCGGGACTAGCGGGAGGGAGTGGGGCCAACGTCCTGACTTTC,CAWSFPGLAGGSGANVLTF
TRBJ1-6,NA,NA,TRBV27,TGTGCCAGCAGTTTCGCAGGGAGTAATTCACCCCTCCACTTT,CASSFAGSNSPLHF
TRBJ2-3,NA,NA,TRBV4-2,TGTGCCAGCAGCCACGAAGCGGCCCGCAGGGATACGCAGTATTTT,CASSHEAARRDTQYF
TRBJ2-1,NA,NA,TRBV7-6,TGTGCCAGCAGCCAGGCCCGTGAGCAGTTCTTC,CASSQAREQFF
TRBJ2-3,few,TRBD2,TRBV14,TGTGCCAGCAGCCAAGCCCCTAGCGGGAGCACAGATACGCAGTATTTT,CASSQAPSGSTDTQYF
TRBJ2-3,NA,NA,TRBV20-1,TGCAGTGCTAGAGATCCGAGACTACCCACAGATACGCAGTATTTT,CSARDPRLPTDTQYF
TRBJ2-7,many,NA,TRBV7-9,TGTGCCAGCAGCCCTCGGCAGGGGGGTCTCGAGCAGTACTTC,CASSPRQGGLEQYF
TRBJ1-2,NA,NA,TRBV18,TGTGCCAGCTCACCACCGGGGGCATATGGCTACACCTTC,CASSPPGAYGYTF
TRBJ2-1,NA,TRBD2,TRBV7-3,TGTGCCAGCAGCTCCTGGACTAGCGGGAGGGCCCATTACAATGAGCAGTTCTTC,CASSSWTSGRAHYNEQFF
TRBJ1-2,NA,NA,TRBV7-2,TGTGCCAGCAGCATCAGACAGAACACTAACTATGGCTACACCTTC,CASSIRQNTNYGYTF
TRBJ2-7,NA,NA,TRBV6-1,TGTGCCGGCAGACGAGGGAGTAACGAGCAGTACTTC,CAGRRGSNEQYF
TRBJ2-4,few,NA,TRBV28,TGTGCCAGCGCCAGCGGAGGGAGAAACATTCAGTACTTC,CASASGGRNIQYF
TRBJ2-7,NA,NA,TRBV29-1,TGCAGCGTTCGGAGGGCAAAGCACGAGCAGTACTTC,CSVRRAKHEQYF
TRBJ1-2,NA,NA,TRBV20-1,TGCAGTGCCCCAAACAGGGTGGACTATGGCTACACCTTC,CSAPNRVDYGYTF
TRBJ2-1,few,NA,TRBV29-1,TGCAGCGGTCCTAGGGGCAATGAGCAGTTCTTC,CSGPRGNEQFF
TRBJ2-7,few,TRBD1,TRBV7-8,TGTGCCAGCAGCTCGTTGTCAGGGGGCATCTACGAGCAGTACTTC,CASSSLSGGIYEQYF
TRBJ2-2,NA,NA,TRBV24-1,TGTGCCACCAGTGATTTGCCCGGGATGGGGACCGGGGAGCTGTTTTTT,CATSDLPGMGTGELFF
TRBJ2-1,NA,TRBD2,TRBV7-9,TGTGCCAGCAGCTCCATAATCACTAGCGGGAGGAACCCCCTCCACAATGAGCAGTTCTTC,CASSSIITSGRNPLHNEQFF
TRBJ2-1,NA,NA,TRBV15,TGTGCCACCAGCAGAGTTTGGGGGAGCTCCTACAATGAGCAGTTCTTC,CATSRVWGSSYNEQFF
TRBJ2-7,NA,TRBD2,TRBV15,TGTGCCACCAGCAGAGATCTTCGGCTAGCGGGGAGCCCCGACGAGCAGTACTTC,CATSRDLRLAGSPDEQYF
TRBJ1-4,few,NA,TRBV12-3/TRBV12-4,TGTGCCAGCAGATACAGAGCAACTAATGAAAAACTGTTTTTT,CASRYRATNEKLFF
TRBJ1-1,NA,NA,TRBV2,TGTGCCAGCAGTGAGGTTTTGAGGGGTGAAGCTTTCTTT,CASSEVLRGEAFF
TRBJ2-1,NA,NA,TRBV29-1,TGCAGCCATATGGGGACTTCCTCCTACAATGAGCAGTTCTTC,CSHMGTSSYNEQFF
TRBJ1-2,NA,TRBD1,TRBV7-2,TGTGCCAGCAGCCGGGACAGGGGTGGCTATGACTACACCTTC,CASSRDRGGYDYTF
TRBJ1-5,few,TRBD1,TRBV28,TGTGCCAGCAAACACGGGACAGGCCATCAGCCCCAGCATTTT,CASKHGTGHQPQHF
TRBJ1-2,once,NA,TRBV2,TGTGCCAACAATCTCCAGGGTAGCGGCTACACCTTC,CANNLQGSGYTF
TRBJ2-1,NA,NA,TRBV20-1,TGCAGTGCTAGGCTATCCGGGACACCAAACAATGAGCAGTTCTTC,CSARLSGTPNNEQFF
TRBJ1-4,NA,NA,TRBV25-1,TGTGCCAGCCCGACCGGTTTTAATGAAAAACTGTTTTTT,CASPTGFNEKLFF
TRBJ1-4,NA,TRBD1,TRBV12-3/TRBV12-4,TGTGCCAGCTCCCTCTTAGGGGGCGGGGAAAAACTGTTTTTT,CASSLLGGGEKLFF
TRBJ1-2,few,NA,TRBV12-3/TRBV12-4,TGTGCCAGCAGTTCCGGGCCGGGGGGCGGTAACTATGGCTACACCTTC,CASSSGPGGGNYGYTF
TRBJ2-3,NA,NA,TRBV5-1,TGCGCCAGCAGCACTCAGGGCAATACTGCAGATACGCAGTATTTT,CASSTQGNTADTQYF
TRBJ2-6,NA,TRBD1,TRBV11-2,TGTGCCAGCAGCGGCGACAGGGCCAAGAGCTCTGGGGCCAACGTCCTGACTTTC,CASSGDRAKSSGANVLTF
TRBJ1-1,many,NA,TRBV5-1,TGCGCCAGCAGCTTGGCCCCGAACGCTGAAGCTTTCTTT,CASSLAPNAEAFF
TRBJ2-6,NA,TRBD1,TRBV7-2,TGTGCCAGCAGCGCTCGACAGGGGGCTTTTTCTGGGGCCAACGTCCTGACTTTC,CASSARQGAFSGANVLTF
TRBJ2-2,NA,TRBD2,TRBV20-1,TGCAGTGCTCGCGGGGGAGGGAACACCGGGGAGCTGTTTTTT,CSARGGGNTGELFF
TRBJ1-1,NA,TRBD1,TRBV15,TGTGCCACCAGCGTCCGGACAGGGAACACTGAAGCTTTCTTT,CATSVRTGNTEAFF
TRBJ2-1,few,NA,TRBV7-2,TGTGCCAGCACCCAGCAGAGCGGGCCCTACAATGAGCAGTTCTTC,CASTQQSGPYNEQFF
TRBJ1-2,NA,NA,TRBV12-3/TRBV12-4,TGTGCCGGCACAGACGGGACGGCCGTCGGCTACACCTTC,CAGTDGTAVGYTF
TRBJ2-7,many,TRBD1,TRBV4-3,TGTGCCAGCAGCCAAGACAGGGGTTACGAGCAGTACTTC,CASSQDRGYEQYF
TRBJ2-7,few,TRBD1,TRBV5-1,TGCGCCAGCAGCATAGCCGGGACAGGGGGCTCCTACGAGCAGTACTTC,CASSIAGTGGSYEQYF
TRBJ1-6,NA,NA,TRBV12-3/TRBV12-4,TGTGCCAGCAGCCTGGGGAGGGCTAATTCACCCCTCCACTTT,CASSLGRANSPLHF
TRBJ2-3,NA,TRBD1,TRBV6-2/TRBV6-3,TGTGGCAGCAGTGACGCTCGACAGGGGTCAGATACGCAGTATTTT,CGSSDARQGSDTQYF
TRBJ1-1,once,TRBD1,TRBV29-1,TGCAGCGTTGCCCGACAGGGGGAGGCTGAAGCTTTCTTT,CSVARQGEAEAFF